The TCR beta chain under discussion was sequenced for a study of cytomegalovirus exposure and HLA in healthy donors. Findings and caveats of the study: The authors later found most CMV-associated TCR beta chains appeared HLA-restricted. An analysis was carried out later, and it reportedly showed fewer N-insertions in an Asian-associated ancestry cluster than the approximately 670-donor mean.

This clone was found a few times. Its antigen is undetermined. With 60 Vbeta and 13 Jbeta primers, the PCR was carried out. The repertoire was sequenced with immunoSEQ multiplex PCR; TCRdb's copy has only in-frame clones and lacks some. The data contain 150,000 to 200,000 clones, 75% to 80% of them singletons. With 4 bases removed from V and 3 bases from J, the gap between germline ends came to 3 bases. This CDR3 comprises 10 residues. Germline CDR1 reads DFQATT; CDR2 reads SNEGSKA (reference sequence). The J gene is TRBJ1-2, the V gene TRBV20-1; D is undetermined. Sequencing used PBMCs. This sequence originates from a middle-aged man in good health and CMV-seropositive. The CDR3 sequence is CSAIDYGYTF. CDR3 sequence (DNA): TGCAGTGCTATCGACTATGGCTACACCTTC.